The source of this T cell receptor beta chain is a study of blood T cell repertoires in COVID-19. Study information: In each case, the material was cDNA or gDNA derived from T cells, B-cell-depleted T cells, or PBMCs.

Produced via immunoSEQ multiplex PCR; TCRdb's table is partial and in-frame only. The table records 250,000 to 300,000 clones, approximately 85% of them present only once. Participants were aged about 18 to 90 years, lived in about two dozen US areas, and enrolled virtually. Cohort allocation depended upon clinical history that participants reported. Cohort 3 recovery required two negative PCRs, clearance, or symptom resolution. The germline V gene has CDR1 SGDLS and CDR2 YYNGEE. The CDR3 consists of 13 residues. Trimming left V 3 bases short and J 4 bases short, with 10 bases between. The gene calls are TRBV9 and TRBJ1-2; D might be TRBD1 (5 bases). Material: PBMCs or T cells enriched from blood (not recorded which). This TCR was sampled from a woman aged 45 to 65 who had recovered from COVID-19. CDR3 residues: CASSARDSYGYTF. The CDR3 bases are TGTGCCAGCAGCGCCCGGGACTCCTATGGCTACACCTTC.